This entry concerns a single TCR beta chain. What it binds is unknown. Assay: immunoSEQ multiplex PCR; the TCRdb copy retains only in-frame clones and omits some. Of about 130,000 clones listed, about 80% are singletons. Time point denoted: week 11, during vaccination. In the vaccine, a single dose held 300 ug of the mutant IDH1 20-mer peptide, along with topical imiquimod. These data belong to a study of a mutant IDH1 vaccine in newly diagnosed glioma. Study details: Patients' prior therapy spanned radiotherapy, temozolomide, or both; most underwent both. Overall study results and limits: Pseudoprogression appears to have had no connection to changes in top peripheral T cell clonotypes.

Germline assignment: CDR1 SGHTA and CDR2 FQGTGA. CDR3 length: 15 residues. With 1 base removed from V and 5 bases from J, the gap between germline ends came to 13 bases. This chain joins TRBV7-3 and TRBJ2-3, with D tentatively TRBD1 (6 bases). The sample consisted of PBMCs, taken from a glioma patient whose treatment included an IDH1 peptide vaccine. This clonotype was sampled from a man aged 35-49 years with glioma. The CDR3 loop is CASSLSLGAGDTQYF. The CDR3 DNA follows: TGTGCCAGCAGCTTAAGTTTGGGGGCGGGAGATACGCAGTATTTT.